The present entry profiles one TCR beta chain with its context. A far larger clone is off by one base, so a read error is likely. These data originate in a study of low-dose radiotherapy and immunotherapy resistance in tumors. On the study more broadly: Intravenous ipilimumab 1 mg/kg every six weeks was given with nivolumab 240 mg every two weeks.

Time point: before trial treatment. With TRAV- and TRBV-specific primers, first-strand cDNA was made, covering the alpha and beta chains. TCR amplification involved about 21 PCR cycles with a constant-region primer and V-primer adapter. MiXCR, applied by TCRdb to the reads, yields one record per CDR3 protein. The sample consists of 35,000 to 45,000 distinct CDR3 sequences, 25% to 40% of them appearing once. Sequencing used PBMCs, obtained before treatment. This TCR came from a male donor with gallbladder cancer.

The CDR3 sequence: CASNPRLAGVEAQYF. The CDR3, as DNA: TGTGCCAGCAACCCCCGACTAGCGGGGGTGGAGGCCCAGTACTTC. The chain couples TRBV6-2 or TRBV6-3 to TRBJ2-5; 12 nucleotides match TRBD2. The CDR3 covers 15 residues. V shed 7 bases, J shed 9 bases, and the junction held 12 bases outside the gene matches. Germline loops: CDR1 MNHEY, CDR2 SVGEGT.